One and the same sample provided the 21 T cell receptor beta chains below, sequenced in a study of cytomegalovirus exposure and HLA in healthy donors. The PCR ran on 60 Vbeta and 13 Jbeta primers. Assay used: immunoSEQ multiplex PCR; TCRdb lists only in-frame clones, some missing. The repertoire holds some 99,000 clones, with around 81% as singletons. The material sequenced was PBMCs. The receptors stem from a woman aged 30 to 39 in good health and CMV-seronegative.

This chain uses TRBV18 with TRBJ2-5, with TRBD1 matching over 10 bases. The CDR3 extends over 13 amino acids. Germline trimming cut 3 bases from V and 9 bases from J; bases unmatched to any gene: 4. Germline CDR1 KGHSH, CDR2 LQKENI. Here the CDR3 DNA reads TGTGCCAGCTCACCCGGGACAGGGGTCTCCCAGTACTTC. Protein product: CASSPGTGVSQYF. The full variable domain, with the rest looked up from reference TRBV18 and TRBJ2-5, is NAGVMQNPRHLVRRRGQEARLRCSPMKGHSHVYWYRQLPEEGLKFMVYLQKENIIDESGMPKERFSAEFPKEGPSILRIQQVVRGDSAAYFCASSPGTGVSQYFGPGTRLLVL.

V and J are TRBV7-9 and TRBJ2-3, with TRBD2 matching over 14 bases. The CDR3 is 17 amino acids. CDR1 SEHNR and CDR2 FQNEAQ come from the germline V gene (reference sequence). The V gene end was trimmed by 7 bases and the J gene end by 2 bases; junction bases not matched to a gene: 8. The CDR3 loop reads CASKPGLAGVVTDTQYF. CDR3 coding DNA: TGTGCCAGCAAACCGGGACTAGCGGGAGTAGTCACAGATACGCAGTATTTT.

In DNA, the CDR3 is TGCGCCAGCAGTGAGTCCAGTATACAGGGCGTATATGGCTACACCTTC. Protein product: CASSESSIQGVYGYTF. V usage is TRBV10-1 and J usage is TRBJ1-2, with D perhaps matching TRBD1 (6 bases). Per germline, CDR1 WNHNN and CDR2 SYGVQD (reference sequence). The CDR3 is 16 residues long. Trimming removed 0 bases at V and 5 bases at J, with 16 bases between.

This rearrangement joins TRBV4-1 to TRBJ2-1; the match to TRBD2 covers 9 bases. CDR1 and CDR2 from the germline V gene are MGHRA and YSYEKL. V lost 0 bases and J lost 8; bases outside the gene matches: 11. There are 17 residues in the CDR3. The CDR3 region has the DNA TGCGCCAGCAGCCAAGATCGCGGGACTAGCAGCAGGGATGAGCAGTTCTTC. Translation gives CASSQDRGTSSRDEQFF.

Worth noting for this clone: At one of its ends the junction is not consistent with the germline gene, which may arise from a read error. CDR3 sequence: CSSSRPGQPDSGANVLTF. The CDR3 DNA reads as TGTTCCAGCAGCCGGCCGGGACAGCCAGACTCTGGGGCCAACGTCCTGACTTTC. The gene calls are TRBV7-3 and TRBJ2-6; 7 nucleotides line up with TRBD1. Germline V lookup: CDR1 SGHTA, CDR2 FQGTGA. This CDR3 spans 18 amino acids.

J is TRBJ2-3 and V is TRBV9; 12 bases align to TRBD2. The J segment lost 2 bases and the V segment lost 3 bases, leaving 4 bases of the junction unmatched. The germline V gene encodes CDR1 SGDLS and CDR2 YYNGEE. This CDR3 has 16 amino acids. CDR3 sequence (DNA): TGTGCCAGCAGCGCGACTAGCGGGAGAATCACAGATACGCAGTATTTT. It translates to CASSATSGRITDTQYF.

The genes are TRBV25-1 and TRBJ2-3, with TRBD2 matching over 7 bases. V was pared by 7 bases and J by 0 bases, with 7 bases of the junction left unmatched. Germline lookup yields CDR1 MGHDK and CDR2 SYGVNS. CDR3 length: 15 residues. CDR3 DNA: TGTGCCAGCACCCCCTCACTAGCGAGCACAGATACGCAGTATTTT. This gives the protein CASTPSLASTDTQYF.

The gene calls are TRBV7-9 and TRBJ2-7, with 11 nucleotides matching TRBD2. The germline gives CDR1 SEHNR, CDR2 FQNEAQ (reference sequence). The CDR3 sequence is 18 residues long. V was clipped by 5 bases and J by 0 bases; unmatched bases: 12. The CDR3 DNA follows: TGTGCCAGCAGCCCGCCTGCTAGCGGGAGGTCGAGCTCCTACGAGCAGTACTTC. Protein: CASSPPASGRSSSYEQYF.

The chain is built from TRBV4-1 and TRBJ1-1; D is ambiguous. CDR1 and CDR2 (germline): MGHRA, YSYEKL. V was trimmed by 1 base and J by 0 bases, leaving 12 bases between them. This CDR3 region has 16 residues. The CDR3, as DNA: TGCGCCAGCAGCCAAGCTCTTTGGCAGTTGAACACTGAAGCTTTCTTT. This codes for CASSQALWQLNTEAFF.

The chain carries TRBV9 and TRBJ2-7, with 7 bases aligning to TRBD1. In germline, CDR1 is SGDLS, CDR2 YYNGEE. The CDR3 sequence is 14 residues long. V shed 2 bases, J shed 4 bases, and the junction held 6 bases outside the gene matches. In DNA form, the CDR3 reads TGTGCCAGCAGCGTGGAACTACAGGGGTACGAGCAGTACTTC. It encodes CASSVELQGYEQYF.

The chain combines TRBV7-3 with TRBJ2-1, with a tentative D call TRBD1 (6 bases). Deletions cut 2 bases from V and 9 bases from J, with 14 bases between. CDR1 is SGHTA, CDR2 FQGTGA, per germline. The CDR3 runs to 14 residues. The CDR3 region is CASSLSAGAGEQFF. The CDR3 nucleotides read TGTGCCAGCAGCTTATCTGCAGGGGCCGGTGAGCAGTTCTTC.

This chain's CDR3 is CASSPTGVTNEKLFF. The DNA for the CDR3 is TGTGCCAGCAGCCCTACGGGGGTGACTAATGAAAAACTGTTTTTT. The chain joins TRBV27 to TRBJ1-4; a possible D gene is TRBD1 (5 bases). The CDR3 is 15 amino acids. Trimming stripped 6 bases from V and 2 bases from J, with 13 bases between. Germline V CDR1 and CDR2: MNHEY, SMNVEV (reference sequence).

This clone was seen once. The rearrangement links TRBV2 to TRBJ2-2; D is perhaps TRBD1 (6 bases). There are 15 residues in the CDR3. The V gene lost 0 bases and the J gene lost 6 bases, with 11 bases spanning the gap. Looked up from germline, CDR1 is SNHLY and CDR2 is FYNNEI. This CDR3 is CASSEATGRPGELFF. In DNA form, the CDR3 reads TGTGCCAGCAGTGAAGCTACAGGGCGGCCCGGGGAGCTGTTTTTT.

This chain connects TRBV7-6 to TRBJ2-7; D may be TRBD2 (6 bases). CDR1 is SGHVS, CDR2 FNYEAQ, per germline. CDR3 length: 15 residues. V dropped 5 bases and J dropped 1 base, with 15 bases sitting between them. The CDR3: CASSPQHGGSYEQYF. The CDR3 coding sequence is TGTGCCAGCAGCCCACAGCACGGGGGTTCCTACGAGCAGTACTTC.

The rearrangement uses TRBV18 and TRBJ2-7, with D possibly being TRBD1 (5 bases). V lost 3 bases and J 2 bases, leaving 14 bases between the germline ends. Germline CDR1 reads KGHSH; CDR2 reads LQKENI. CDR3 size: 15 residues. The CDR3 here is CASSPGGHLTYEQYF. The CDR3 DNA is TGTGCCAGCTCACCGGGCGGACACCTTACCTACGAGCAGTACTTC.

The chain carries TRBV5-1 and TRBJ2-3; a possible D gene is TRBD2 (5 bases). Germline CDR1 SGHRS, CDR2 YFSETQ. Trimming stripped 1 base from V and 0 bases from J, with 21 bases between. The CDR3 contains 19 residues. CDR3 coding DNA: TGCGCCAGCAGCTTGTCAACCCCTTCGGCGGGTTCTAGCACAGATACGCAGTATTTT. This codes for CASSLSTPSAGSSTDTQYF.

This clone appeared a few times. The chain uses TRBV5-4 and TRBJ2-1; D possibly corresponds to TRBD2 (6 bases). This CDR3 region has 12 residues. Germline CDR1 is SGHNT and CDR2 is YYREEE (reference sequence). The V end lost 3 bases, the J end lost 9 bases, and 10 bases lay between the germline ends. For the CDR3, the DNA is TGTGCCAGCAGCTCAGGAGGGCGTGAGCAGTTCTTC. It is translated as CASSSGGREQFF.

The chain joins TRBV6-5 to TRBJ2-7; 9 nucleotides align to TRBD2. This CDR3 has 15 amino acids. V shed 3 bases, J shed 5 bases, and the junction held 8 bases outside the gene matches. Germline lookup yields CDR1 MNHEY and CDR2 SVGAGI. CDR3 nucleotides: TGTGCCAGCAGTTATTATAGCGGGAGAGTGGACGAGCAGTACTTC. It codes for CASSYYSGRVDEQYF.

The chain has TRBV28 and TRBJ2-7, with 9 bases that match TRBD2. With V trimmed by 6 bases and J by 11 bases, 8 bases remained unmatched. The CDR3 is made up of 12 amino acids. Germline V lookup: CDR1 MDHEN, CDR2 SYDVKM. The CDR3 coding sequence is TGTGCCAGCAGGGGAGGCGGGAGGGCCGAGTACTTC. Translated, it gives CASRGGGRAEYF.

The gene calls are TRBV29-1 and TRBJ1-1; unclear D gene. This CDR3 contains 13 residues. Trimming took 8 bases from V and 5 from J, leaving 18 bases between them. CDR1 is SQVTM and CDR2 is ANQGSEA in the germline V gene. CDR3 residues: CSYLGVRGTEAFF. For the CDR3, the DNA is TGCAGCTACCTCGGGGTTCGAGGAACTGAAGCTTTCTTT.

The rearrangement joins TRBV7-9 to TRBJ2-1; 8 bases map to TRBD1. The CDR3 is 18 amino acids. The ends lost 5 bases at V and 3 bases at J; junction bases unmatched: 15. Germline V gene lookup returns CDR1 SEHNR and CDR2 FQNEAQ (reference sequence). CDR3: CASSNNPGRTGYYNEQFF. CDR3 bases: TGTGCCAGCAGCAACAATCCCGGTCGGACAGGGTACTACAATGAGCAGTTCTTC.